This TCR beta chain derives from a study of technical replicates of blood from a handful of donors. Produced via immunoSEQ multiplex PCR; TCRdb's table is partial and in-frame only. The sample contains about 54,000 clones, 94% of which appear only once. The ends lost 5 bases at V and 8 bases at J; junction bases unmatched: 9. The length of the CDR3 is 14 residues. Per germline, CDR1 SGHNT and CDR2 YYREEE (reference sequence). This chain connects TRBV5-4 to TRBJ1-2; 10 positions agree with TRBD1. What was sequenced was T cells isolated from PBMCs. The sequence was obtained from a human donor in good health. CDR3 in amino acids: CASREVDRGRGYTF. In DNA, the CDR3 is TGTGCCAGCAGGGAGGTTGACAGGGGGCGAGGCTACACCTTC.